In its sample, the clone carrying this T cell receptor beta chain was seen a few times. This record comes from a study of blood T cell repertoires in COVID-19. Study summary: The United States, Italy and Spain were the sources of the acute and convalescent COVID-19 samples. T cells, B-cell-depleted T cells, or PBMCs supplied cDNA or gDNA.

V was clipped by 2 bases and J by 3 bases, with 10 bases between them. The CDR3 totals 13 residues. In germline, CDR1 is SQVTM, CDR2 ANQGSEA. As originally analysed: Estimation of nucleated cell counts relied on the amplification of reference gene primers. Generated by immunoSEQ multiplex PCR, the TCRdb table keeps only in-frame clones and is missing some. The DNA was the basis for D and trimming; V, J and clone size are from that table. The sample lists 59,000 or so clones, about 70% seen once, with less than 20% in the top ten. This TCR was recovered from a woman in her forties or fifties with active or convalescent COVID-19. Sequenced input: peripheral blood. J is TRBJ1-1 and V is TRBV29-1; the D gene is possibly TRBD1 (6 bases). CDR3 sequence reads: CSVERTADTEAFF. The CDR3 coding sequence is TGCAGCGTTGAAAGGACAGCAGACACTGAAGCTTTCTTT.